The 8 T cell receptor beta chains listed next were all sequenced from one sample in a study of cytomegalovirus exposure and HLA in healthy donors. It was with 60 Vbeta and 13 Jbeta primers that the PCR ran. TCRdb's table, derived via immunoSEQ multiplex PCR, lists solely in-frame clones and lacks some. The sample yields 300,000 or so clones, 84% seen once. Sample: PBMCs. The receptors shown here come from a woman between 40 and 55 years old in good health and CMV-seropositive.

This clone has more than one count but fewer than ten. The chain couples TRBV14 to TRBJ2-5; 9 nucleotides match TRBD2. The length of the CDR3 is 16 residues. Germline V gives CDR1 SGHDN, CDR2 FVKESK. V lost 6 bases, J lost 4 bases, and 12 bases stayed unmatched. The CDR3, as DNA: TGTGCCAGCAGAGATAGCGGGAGTGATCCAAGAGAGACCCAGTACTTC. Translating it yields CASRDSGSDPRETQYF.

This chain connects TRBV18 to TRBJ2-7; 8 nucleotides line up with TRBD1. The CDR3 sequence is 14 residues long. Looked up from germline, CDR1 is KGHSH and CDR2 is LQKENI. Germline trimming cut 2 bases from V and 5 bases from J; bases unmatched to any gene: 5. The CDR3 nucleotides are TGTGCCAGCTCACCATCGGACAGGGATAACGAGCAGTACTTC. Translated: CASSPSDRDNEQYF.

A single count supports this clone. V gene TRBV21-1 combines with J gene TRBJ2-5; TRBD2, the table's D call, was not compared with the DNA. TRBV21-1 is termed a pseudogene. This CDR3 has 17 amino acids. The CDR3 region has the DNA TGTGCCAGCAGCAAAGGACTAGCGGGAGCGCGAGGGGAGACCCAGTACTTC. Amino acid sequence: CASSKGLAGARGETQYF.

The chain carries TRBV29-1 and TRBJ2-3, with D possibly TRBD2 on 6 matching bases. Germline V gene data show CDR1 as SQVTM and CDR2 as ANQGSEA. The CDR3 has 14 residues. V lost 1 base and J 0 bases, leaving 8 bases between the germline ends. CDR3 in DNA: TGCAGCGTTGAAGGGGGGACTAGCACAGATACGCAGTATTTT. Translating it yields CSVEGGTSTDTQYF.

CDR3 bases: TGTGCCTGGAGGACAGGGCCGGGCACTGAAGCTTTCTTT. Encoded protein: CAWRTGPGTEAFF. The V and J genes are TRBV30 and TRBJ1-1; 7 bases fit TRBD1. The CDR3 is made up of 13 amino acids. CDR1 is GTSNPN, CDR2 SVGIG, per germline (reference sequence). V gave up 3 bases and J gave up 4 bases; unmatched junction bases: 5. Based on the CDR3 plus reference TRBV30 and TRBJ1-1, the full variable domain is SQTIHQWPATLVQPVGSPLSLECTVEGTSNPNLYWYRQAAGRGLQLLFYSVGIGQISSEVPQNLSASRPQDRQFILSSKKLLLSDSGFYLCAWRTGPGTEAFFGQGTRLTVV.

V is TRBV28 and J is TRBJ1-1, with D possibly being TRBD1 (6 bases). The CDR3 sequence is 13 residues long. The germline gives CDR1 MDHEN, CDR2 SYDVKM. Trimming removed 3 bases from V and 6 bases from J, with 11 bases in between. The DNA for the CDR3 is TGTGCCAGCAGTTTTGGGGGCCAACCTGAAGCTTTCTTT. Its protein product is CASSFGGQPEAFF.

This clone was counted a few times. CDR3 DNA sequence: TGTGCCAGCAGCTCGGACAGGGACTACACCTTC. This codes for CASSSDRDYTF. The chain employs TRBV7-8 and TRBJ1-2; 8 positions match TRBD1. This CDR3 has 11 amino acids. CDR1 is SGHVS, CDR2 FQNEAQ, per germline. Trimming cost V 4 bases and J 10 bases; bases outside gene matches: 2.

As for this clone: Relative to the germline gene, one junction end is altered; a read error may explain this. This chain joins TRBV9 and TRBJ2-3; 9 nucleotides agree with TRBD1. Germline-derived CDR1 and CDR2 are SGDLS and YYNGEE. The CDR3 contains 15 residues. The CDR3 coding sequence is TGTGCCAGCAGCGGTGGACAGGGGAGCATAGATACGCAGTATTTT. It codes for CASSGGQGSIDTQYF.